The next 9 T cell receptor beta chains were all read from a single sample in a study of cytomegalovirus exposure and HLA in healthy donors. PCR amplification relied on 60 Vbeta primers (plus 13 Jbeta primers). The data were produced by immunoSEQ multiplex PCR, yet TCRdb's version contains in-frame clones alone and is incomplete. The sample contains around 170,000 clones, just under 80% of which appear only once. Sequencing input: PBMCs. The receptors were sampled from a woman in her thirties or forties in good health and CMV-seropositive.

This rearrangement joins TRBV4-3 to TRBJ1-1, with D unresolved. The CDR3 loop spans 14 amino acids. Trimming removed 0 bases from V and 5 bases from J, with 10 bases in between. The germline gives CDR1 LGHNA, CDR2 YSLEER. This CDR3 reads CASSQDLRVTEAFF. CDR3 nucleotide sequence: TGCGCCAGCAGCCAAGATCTCCGGGTAACTGAAGCTTTCTTT.

The chain has TRBV30 and TRBJ1-5, with D possibly TRBD1 on 5 matching bases. Germline CDR1 GTSNPN, CDR2 SVGIG (reference sequence). This CDR3 comprises 14 residues. The V gene lost 0 bases and the J gene lost 6 bases, with 12 bases spanning the gap. CDR3 DNA: TGTGCCTGGAGTGTAGGTGGGGCTGTTCAGCCCCAGCATTTT. Translation: CAWSVGGAVQPQHF.

This sequence joins TRBV4-1 and TRBJ2-7; TRBD2 aligns across 11 bases. The CDR3 is 18 residues long. With V trimmed by 0 bases and J by 3 bases, 10 bases remained unmatched. Germline assignment: CDR1 MGHRA and CDR2 YSYEKL. The CDR3 sequence: CASSQESQLAGALYEQYF. In DNA, the CDR3 is TGCGCCAGCAGCCAAGAAAGTCAACTAGCGGGGGCCCTCTACGAGCAGTACTTC.

This clone was seen more than once but under ten times. The J gene is TRBJ2-4, the V gene TRBV19; D remains unclear. Per the germline V gene, CDR1 is LNHDA and CDR2 is SQIVND (reference sequence). Trimming left V 1 base short and J 7 bases short, with 11 bases between. This CDR3 is built from 14 residues. CDR3 sequence reads: CASSIGPPPNIQYF. The CDR3 region has the DNA TGTGCCAGTAGTATAGGGCCGCCGCCTAACATTCAGTACTTC.

The chain combines TRBV7-2 with TRBJ1-4; 7 bases are a match to TRBD1. V trimming: 5 bases; J trimming: 5 bases; junction bases outside the gene matches: 8. Germline loops: CDR1 SGHTA, CDR2 FQGNSA. The CDR3 sequence is 15 residues long. The CDR3 nucleotides read TGTGCCAGCAGCGCCCGACAGGGCCCGAATGAAAAACTGTTTTTT. It yields the protein CASSARQGPNEKLFF.

The chain joins TRBV9 to TRBJ2-1; a weak D match, TRBD2 (6 bases). The germline V gene encodes CDR1 SGDLS and CDR2 YYNGEE. V was clipped by 3 bases and J by 2 bases, with 15 bases between them. The CDR3 runs 16 residues. Here the CDR3 DNA reads TGTGCCAGCAGCGAACGACTTAGCGGACCCTACAATGAGCAGTTCTTC. Protein: CASSERLSGPYNEQFF.

J is TRBJ1-1 and V is TRBV30; D is uncertain. V lost 4 bases to trimming and J lost 1 base, with 7 bases between them. Germline CDR1 is GTSNPN and CDR2 is SVGIG (reference sequence). CDR3 length equals 12 residues. The DNA of the CDR3 is TGTGCCTGGATTGGGAGGAACACTGAAGCTTTCTTT. Its protein is CAWIGRNTEAFF.

The V and J genes are TRBV30 and TRBJ1-3, with D possibly TRBD1 on 6 matching bases. This CDR3 comprises 14 residues. Germline V gene data show CDR1 as GTSNPN and CDR2 as SVGIG (reference sequence). V lost 2 bases, J lost 0 bases, and 8 bases lay in between. The DNA of the CDR3 is TGTGCCTGGAGTAAAGGGGGCTCTGGAAACACCATATATTTT. Protein: CAWSKGGSGNTIYF.

V is TRBV5-1 and J is TRBJ1-1; no reliable D call. CDR3 length: 15 amino acids. V was pared by 3 bases and J by 0 bases, with 12 bases between. Germline V gene lookup returns CDR1 SGHRS and CDR2 YFSETQ. CDR3 sequence reads: CASSYSLSVNTEAFF. CDR3 in DNA: TGCGCCAGCAGCTATTCCCTTAGTGTGAACACTGAAGCTTTCTTT.